This T cell receptor beta chain appears in the sequencing data of a study of OX40 agonist ivuxolimab in advanced cancers. Notes on the study in general: Some nonresponders also had low normalized T-cell clonal expansion. Antigen specificity remained undetermined for the expanded peripheral T cells.

Concerning this clone: The antigen is unknown.

The germline gives CDR1 LNHDA, CDR2 SQIVND (reference sequence). V lost 4 bases to trimming and J lost 0 bases; unmatched junction nucleotides: 7. This CDR3 contains 19 residues. The protocol was immunoSEQ multiplex PCR, while the TCRdb copy is restricted to in-frame clones and leaves out a portion. Of some 86,000 clones in the sample, 91% were seen once. The source was CD4+ or CD8+ T cells sorted from blood, collected in a trial of the OX40 agonist ivuxolimab. The chain couples TRBV19 to TRBJ2-1; 15 bases are shared with TRBD2. This sequence originates from an adult with an advanced solid tumor such as melanoma, head and neck, liver or kidney cancer. The CDR3 sequence is CASSRGLAGGPGSYNEQFF. The CDR3 nucleotides are TGTGCCAGTAGTAGAGGACTAGCGGGAGGGCCGGGCTCCTACAATGAGCAGTTCTTC.